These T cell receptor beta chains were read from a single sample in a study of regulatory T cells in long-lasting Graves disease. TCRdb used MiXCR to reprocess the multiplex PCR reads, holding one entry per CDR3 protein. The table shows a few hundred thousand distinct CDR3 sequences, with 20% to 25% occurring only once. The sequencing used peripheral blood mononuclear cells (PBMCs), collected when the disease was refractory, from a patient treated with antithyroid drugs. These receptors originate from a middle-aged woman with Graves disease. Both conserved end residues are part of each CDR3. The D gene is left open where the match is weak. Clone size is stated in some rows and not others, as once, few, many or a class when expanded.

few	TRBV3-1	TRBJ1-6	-	CASSPGPYNSPLHF	TGTGCCAGCAGCCCGGGACCTTATAATTCACCCCTCCACTTT
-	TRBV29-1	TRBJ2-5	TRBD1	CSVTRDRVPQETQYF	TGCAGCGTTACCCGGGACAGGGTCCCCCAAGAGACCCAGTACTTC
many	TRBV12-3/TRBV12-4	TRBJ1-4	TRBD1	CASSDRVGTNEKLFF	TGTGCCAGCAGTGACAGGGTTGGAACTAATGAAAAACTGTTTTTT
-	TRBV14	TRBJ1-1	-	CASSQLGTPNTEAFF	TGTGCCAGCAGCCAACTTGGGACACCGAACACTGAAGCTTTCTTT
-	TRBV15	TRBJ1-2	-	CATSRALGGYTF	TGTGCCACCAGCAGAGCCTTGGGGGGCTACACCTTC
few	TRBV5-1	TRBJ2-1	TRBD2	CASSSSWTSGPYNEQFF	TGCGCCAGCAGCTCCTCCTGGACTAGCGGACCCTACAATGAGCAGTTCTTC
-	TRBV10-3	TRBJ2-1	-	CAISESGSPPYNEQFF	TGTGCCATCAGTGAGTCGGGAAGTCCTCCGTACAATGAGCAGTTCTTC
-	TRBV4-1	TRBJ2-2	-	CASSQPSSAGELFF	TGCGCCAGCAGCCAGCCCTCTAGCGCCGGGGAGCTGTTTTTT
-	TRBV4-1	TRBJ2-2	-	CASSQGTLNTGELFF	TGCGCCAGCAGCCAAGGGACGTTGAACACCGGGGAGCTGTTTTTT
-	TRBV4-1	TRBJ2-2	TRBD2	CASSQEYLAGTGELFF	TGCGCCAGCAGCCAAGAGTATCTAGCGGGAACCGGGGAGCTGTTTTTT
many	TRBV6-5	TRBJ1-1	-	CASSYSGGAEAFF	TGTGCCAGCAGTTACTCGGGAGGCGCTGAAGCTTTCTTT
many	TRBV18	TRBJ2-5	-	CASSRTEGETQYF	TGTGCCAGCTCGCGGACCGAAGGGGAGACCCAGTACTTC
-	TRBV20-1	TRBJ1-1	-	CRIYRATEAFF	TGCAGAATCTACAGGGCCACTGAAGCTTTCTTT
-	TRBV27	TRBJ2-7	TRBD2	CASRMSGMGEQYF	TGTGCCAGCAGGATGAGCGGGATGGGCGAGCAGTACTTC
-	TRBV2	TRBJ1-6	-	CASSARGGNSPLHF	TGTGCCAGCAGTGCCCGGGGAGGCAATTCACCCCTCCACTTT
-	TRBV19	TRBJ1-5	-	CASSSVQPQHF	TGTGCCAGTTCCAGCGTCCAGCCCCAGCATTTT
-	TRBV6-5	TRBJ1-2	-	CASSLGRFYGYTF	TGTGCCAGCAGTTTAGGACGGTTCTATGGCTACACCTTC
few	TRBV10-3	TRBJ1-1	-	CAIRPAVTLNTEAFF	TGTGCCATCAGACCCGCCGTAACCTTGAACACTGAAGCTTTCTTT
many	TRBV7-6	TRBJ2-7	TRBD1	CASSARQGAYEQYF	TGTGCCAGCAGCGCGAGACAGGGGGCCTACGAGCAGTACTTC
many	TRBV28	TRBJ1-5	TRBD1	CASSPLGQGNQPQHF	TGTGCCAGCAGCCCCCTAGGACAGGGCAATCAGCCCCAGCATTTT
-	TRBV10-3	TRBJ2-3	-	CAIRGWASDTQYF	TGTGCCATCAGGGGATGGGCGTCAGATACGCAGTATTTT
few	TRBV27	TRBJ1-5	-	CASGFRGNQPQHF	TGTGCCAGCGGCTTCAGGGGCAATCAGCCCCAGCATTTT
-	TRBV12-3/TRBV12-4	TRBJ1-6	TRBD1	CASSPRFGTGYSPLHF	TGTGCCAGCAGTCCCCGCTTTGGGACAGGTTATTCACCCCTCCACTTT
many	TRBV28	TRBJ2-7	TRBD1	CASSGTGTAYEQYF	TGTGCCAGCAGCGGTACCGGGACAGCCTACGAGCAGTACTTC
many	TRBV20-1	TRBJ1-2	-	CSARTGPVDQNF	TGCAGTGCTAGAACTGGTCCGGTCGACCAAAACTTC
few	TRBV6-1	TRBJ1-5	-	CASSDNRASNQPQHF	TGTGCCAGCAGTGATAACAGGGCGAGCAATCAGCCCCAGCATTTT
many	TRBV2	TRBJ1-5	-	CASSEKRYSNQPQHF	TGTGCCAGCAGTGAAAAAAGGTATAGCAATCAGCCCCAGCATTTT
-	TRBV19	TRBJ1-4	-	CATRQGVTDEKLFF	TGTGCCACCAGACAAGGGGTCACTGATGAAAAACTGTTTTTT
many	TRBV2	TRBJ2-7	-	CASRGPGDEQYF	TGTGCCAGCAGGGGGCCCGGGGACGAGCAGTACTTC
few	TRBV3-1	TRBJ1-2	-	CASSQGPFQGYTF	TGTGCCAGCAGCCAAGGCCCATTTCAAGGCTACACCTTC
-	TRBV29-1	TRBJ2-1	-	CSVTTDAFTSSAYNEQFF	TGCAGCGTTACAACCGACGCCTTTACTAGCTCGGCCTACAATGAGCAGTTCTTC
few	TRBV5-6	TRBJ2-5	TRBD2	CASSWTSGSGGTQYF	TGTGCCAGCAGCTGGACTAGCGGGAGCGGAGGGACCCAGTACTTC
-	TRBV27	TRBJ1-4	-	CASSLSMLWGEKLFF	TGTGCCAGCAGTTTATCTATGCTCTGGGGGGAAAAACTGTTTTTT
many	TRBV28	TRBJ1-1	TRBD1	CASSTGTGGYALEAFF	TGTGCCAGCAGTACCGGGACAGGGGGATACGCCCTTGAAGCTTTCTTT
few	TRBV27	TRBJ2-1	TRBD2	CASSPYPLAGDRYEQFF	TGTGCCAGCAGTCCCTACCCACTAGCGGGAGATAGGTATGAGCAGTTCTTC
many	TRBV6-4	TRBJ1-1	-	CASRKNLNTEAFF	TGTGCCAGCAGAAAGAACCTGAACACTGAAGCTTTCTTT
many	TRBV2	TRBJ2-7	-	CASSFRGEQYF	TGTGCCAGCAGTTTCAGGGGCGAGCAGTACTTC
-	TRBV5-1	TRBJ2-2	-	CASSLSGAGELFF	TGCGCCAGCAGCCTCTCCGGCGCCGGGGAGCTGTTTTTT
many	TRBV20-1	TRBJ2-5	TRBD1	CSAGELRDSQETQYF	TGCAGTGCTGGGGAGTTAAGGGACAGCCAAGAGACCCAGTACTTC
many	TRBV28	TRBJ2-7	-	CASSPLNKYHGEQYF	TGTGCCAGCAGTCCTCTAAATAAATACCATGGGGAGCAGTACTTC
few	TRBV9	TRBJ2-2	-	CASSVVSSGELFF	TGTGCCAGCAGCGTAGTAAGTTCTGGGGAGCTGTTTTTT
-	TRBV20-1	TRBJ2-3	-	CSAHASTDTQYF	TGCAGTGCTCATGCTAGCACAGATACGCAGTATTTT
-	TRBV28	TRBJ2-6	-	CASTAVGRQVVSGANVLTF	TGTGCCAGCACCGCCGTCGGTCGACAGGTAGTCTCTGGGGCCAACGTCCTGACTTTC
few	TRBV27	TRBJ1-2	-	CASSFSPGANYGYTF	TGTGCCAGCAGTTTTTCCCCTGGAGCTAACTATGGCTACACCTTC
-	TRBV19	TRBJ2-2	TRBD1	CASSESGTATGELFF	TGTGCCAGTTCTGAGTCCGGGACAGCGACCGGGGAGCTGTTTTTT
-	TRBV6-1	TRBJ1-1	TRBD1	CASSGRTGRPEAFF	TGTGCCAGCAGTGGCAGGACAGGGCGTCCTGAAGCTTTCTTT
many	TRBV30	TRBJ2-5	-	CAWSGGSGKTQYF	TGTGCCTGGAGTGGGGGGAGTGGAAAGACCCAGTACTTC
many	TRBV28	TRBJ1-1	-	CASSFTNTEAFF	TGTGCCAGCAGTTTTACGAACACTGAAGCTTTCTTT
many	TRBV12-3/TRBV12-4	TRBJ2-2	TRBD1	CASSTGQAYTGELFF	TGTGCCAGCAGTACAGGACAGGCCTACACCGGGGAGCTGTTTTTT
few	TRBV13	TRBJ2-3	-	CASSNRAHVTQYF	TGTGCCAGCAGCAACCGGGCGCACGTCACGCAGTATTTT